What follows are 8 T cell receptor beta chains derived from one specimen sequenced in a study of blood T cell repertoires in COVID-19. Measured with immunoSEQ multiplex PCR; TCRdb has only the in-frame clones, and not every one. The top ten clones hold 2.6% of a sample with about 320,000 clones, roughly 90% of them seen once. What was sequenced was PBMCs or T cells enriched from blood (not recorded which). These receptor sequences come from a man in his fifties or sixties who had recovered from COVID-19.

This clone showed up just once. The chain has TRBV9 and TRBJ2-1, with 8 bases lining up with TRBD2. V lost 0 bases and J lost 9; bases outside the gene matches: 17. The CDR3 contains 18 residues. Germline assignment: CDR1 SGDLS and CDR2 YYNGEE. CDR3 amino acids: CASSVGGSGSTLLGEQFF. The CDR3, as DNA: TGTGCCAGCAGCGTAGGGGGCAGCGGGAGTACCCTACTCGGTGAGCAGTTCTTC.

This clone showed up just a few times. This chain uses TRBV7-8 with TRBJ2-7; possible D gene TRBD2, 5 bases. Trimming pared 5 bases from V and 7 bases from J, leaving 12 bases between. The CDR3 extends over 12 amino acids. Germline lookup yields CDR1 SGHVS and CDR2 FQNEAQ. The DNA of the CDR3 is TGTGCCAGCAGCCACATCACGGGAGAGCAGTACTTC. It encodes CASSHITGEQYF.

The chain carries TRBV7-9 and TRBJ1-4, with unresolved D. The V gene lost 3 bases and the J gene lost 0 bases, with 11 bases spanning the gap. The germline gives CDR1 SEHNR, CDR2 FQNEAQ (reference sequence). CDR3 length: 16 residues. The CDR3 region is CASSFWQVATNEKLFF. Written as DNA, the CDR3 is TGTGCCAGCAGCTTCTGGCAGGTGGCAACTAATGAAAAACTGTTTTTT. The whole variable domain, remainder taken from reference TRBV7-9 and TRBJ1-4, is DTGVSQNPRHKITKRGQNVTFRCDPISEHNRLYWYRQTLGQGPEFLTYFQNEAQLEKSRLLSDRFSAERPKGSFSTLEIQRTEQGDSAMYLCASSFWQVATNEKLFFGSGTQLSVL.

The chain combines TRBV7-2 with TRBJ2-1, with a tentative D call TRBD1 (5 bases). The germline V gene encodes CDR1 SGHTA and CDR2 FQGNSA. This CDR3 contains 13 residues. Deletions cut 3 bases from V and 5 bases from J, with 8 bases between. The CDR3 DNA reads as TGTGCCAGCAGCTTTGACAGAAACAATGAGCAGTTCTTC. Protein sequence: CASSFDRNNEQFF. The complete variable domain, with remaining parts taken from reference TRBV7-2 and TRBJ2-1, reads GAGVSQSPSNKVTEKGKDVELRCDPISGHTALYWYRQSLGQGLEFLIYFQGNSAPDKSGLPSDRFSAERTGGSVSTLTIQRTQQEDSAVYLCASSFDRNNEQFFGPGTRLTVL.

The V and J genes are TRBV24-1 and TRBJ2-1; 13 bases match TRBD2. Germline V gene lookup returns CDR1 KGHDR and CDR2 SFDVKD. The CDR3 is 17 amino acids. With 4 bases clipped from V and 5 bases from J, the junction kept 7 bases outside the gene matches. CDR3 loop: CATSEKGLAGLHNEQFF. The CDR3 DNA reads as TGTGCCACCAGTGAAAAGGGACTAGCGGGACTTCACAATGAGCAGTTCTTC.

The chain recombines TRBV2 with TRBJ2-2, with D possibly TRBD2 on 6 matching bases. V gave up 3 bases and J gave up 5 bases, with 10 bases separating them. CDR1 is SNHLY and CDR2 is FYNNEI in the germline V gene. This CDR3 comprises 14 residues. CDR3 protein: CASSDVRGTGELFF. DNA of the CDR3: TGTGCCAGCAGTGACGTCCGGGGGACCGGGGAGCTGTTTTTT.

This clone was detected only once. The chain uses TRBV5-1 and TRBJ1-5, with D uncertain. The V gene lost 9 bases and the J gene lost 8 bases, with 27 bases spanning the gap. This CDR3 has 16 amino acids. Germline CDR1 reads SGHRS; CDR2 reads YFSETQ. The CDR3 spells CANPGKGRPPGKPQHF. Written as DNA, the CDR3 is TGCGCCAATCCCGGGAAAGGACGGCCTCCTGGGAAGCCCCAGCATTTT.

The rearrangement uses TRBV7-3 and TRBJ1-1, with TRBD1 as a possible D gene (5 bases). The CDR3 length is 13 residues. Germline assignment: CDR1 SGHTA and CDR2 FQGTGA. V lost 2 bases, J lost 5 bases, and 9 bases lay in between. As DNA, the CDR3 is TGTGCCAGCAGCTTAGCAGGGAATACTGAAGCTTTCTTT. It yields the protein CASSLAGNTEAFF.